This T cell receptor beta chain is from a study of shared clonotypes between healthy human individuals. Study-level points and caveats: Naive subsets typically showed greater estimated richness than memory subsets. Among four donors, approximately 5% of naive CD4 clonotypes were found in common.

With regard to this clone: Its antigen remains unknown. This specimen includes other DNA sequences encoding the same CDR3.

V lost 6 bases and J lost 4; bases outside the gene matches: 5. The CDR3 is 13 amino acids. Germline CDR1 reads MNHNS; CDR2 reads SASEGT. Assay runs were performed at deep level. Profiled with immunoSEQ multiplex PCR; TCRdb holds only in-frame clones, not every one. The repertoire has about 2.4 million clones, 90% to 95% of them found once; the top ten carry roughly 0.39%. Material: naive CD4+ T cells from PBMCs. Subset specified: CD45RA+ positively selected. The J gene is TRBJ2-7, the V gene TRBV6-1; 8 nucleotides line up with TRBD1. This TCR was recovered from a man aged 18 to 29 in good health. Some clones in this sample may be carry-over from other donors' samples. The CDR3 here is CASRPGQAYEQYF. CDR3 in DNA: TGTGCCAGCAGACCGGGACAGGCTTACGAGCAGTACTTC.